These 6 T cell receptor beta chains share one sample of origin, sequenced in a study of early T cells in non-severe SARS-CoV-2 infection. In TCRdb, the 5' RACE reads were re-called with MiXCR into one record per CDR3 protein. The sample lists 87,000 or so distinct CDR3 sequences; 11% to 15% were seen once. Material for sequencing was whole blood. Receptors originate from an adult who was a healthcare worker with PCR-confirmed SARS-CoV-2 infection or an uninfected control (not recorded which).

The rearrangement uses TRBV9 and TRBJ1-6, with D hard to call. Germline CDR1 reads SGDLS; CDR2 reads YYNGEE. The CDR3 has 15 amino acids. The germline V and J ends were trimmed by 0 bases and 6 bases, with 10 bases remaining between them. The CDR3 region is CASSVAPVSNSPLHF. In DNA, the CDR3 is TGTGCCAGCAGCGTAGCCCCAGTGAGTAATTCACCCCTCCACTTT.

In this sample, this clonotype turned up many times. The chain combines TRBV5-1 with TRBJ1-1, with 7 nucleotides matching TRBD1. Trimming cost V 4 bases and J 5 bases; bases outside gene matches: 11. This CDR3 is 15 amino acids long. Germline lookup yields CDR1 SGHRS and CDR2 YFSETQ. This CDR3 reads CASSKTGPGWTEAFF. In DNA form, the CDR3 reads TGCGCCAGCAGCAAGACAGGGCCGGGGTGGACTGAAGCTTTCTTT.

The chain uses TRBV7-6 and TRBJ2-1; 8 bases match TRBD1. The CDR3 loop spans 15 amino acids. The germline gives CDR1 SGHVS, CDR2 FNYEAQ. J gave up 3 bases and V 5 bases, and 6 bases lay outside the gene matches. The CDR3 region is CASSIGTGVYNEQFF. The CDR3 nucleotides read TGTGCCAGCAGCATCGGGACAGGAGTCTACAATGAGCAGTTCTTC.

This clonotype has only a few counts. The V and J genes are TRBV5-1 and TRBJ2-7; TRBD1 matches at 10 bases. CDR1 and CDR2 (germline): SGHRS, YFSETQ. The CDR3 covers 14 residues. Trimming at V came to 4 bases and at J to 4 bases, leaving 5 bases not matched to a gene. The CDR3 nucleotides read TGCGCCAGCAGCCCGGGACAGGGGTGGTACGAGCAGTACTTC. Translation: CASSPGQGWYEQYF.

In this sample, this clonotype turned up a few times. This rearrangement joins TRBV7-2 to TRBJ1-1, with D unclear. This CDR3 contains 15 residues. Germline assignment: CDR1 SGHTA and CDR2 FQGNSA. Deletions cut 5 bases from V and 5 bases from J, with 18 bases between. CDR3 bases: TGTGCCAGCAGCCCCCGATGGGCCCCGGGGACTGAAGCTTTCTTT. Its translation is CASSPRWAPGTEAFF.

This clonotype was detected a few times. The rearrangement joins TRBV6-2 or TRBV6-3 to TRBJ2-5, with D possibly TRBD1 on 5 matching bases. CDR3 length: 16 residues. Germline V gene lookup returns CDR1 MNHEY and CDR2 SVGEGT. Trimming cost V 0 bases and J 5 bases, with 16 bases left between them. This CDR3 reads CASSYSDPRQPETQYF. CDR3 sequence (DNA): TGTGCCAGCAGTTACTCGGACCCTAGACAGCCGGAGACCCAGTACTTC.